Following are 30 T cell receptor beta chains from one sample sequenced in a study of technical replicates of blood from a few donors. Generated by immunoSEQ multiplex PCR, the TCRdb table keeps only in-frame clones and is missing some. In the table there are about 60,000 clones, 80% to 90% of which are singletons. The sample consisted of PBMCs. These receptors all stem from a human donor in good health. Some clones in this sample may be carry-over from other donors' samples.

The J gene is TRBJ2-7, the V gene TRBV6-1; D is possibly TRBD1 (7 bases). The ends were cut back, 7 bases at V and 2 bases at J, with 12 bases in the middle. This CDR3 is 13 amino acids long. Germline loops: CDR1 MNHNS, CDR2 SASEGT. This chain's CDR3 is CASTEGAAYEQYF. The CDR3 coding sequence is TGTGCCAGCACGGAGGGGGCGGCCTACGAGCAGTACTTC.

V usage is TRBV4-2 and J usage is TRBJ2-2; the D is unclear. V was clipped by 6 bases and J by 3 bases, with 5 bases between them. Germline values: CDR1 LGHNA, CDR2 YNFKEQ. CDR3 length: 12 amino acids. The CDR3 region is CASSRDTGELFF. The DNA of the CDR3 is TGTGCCAGCAGTCGGGACACCGGGGAGCTGTTTTTT.

The chain carries TRBV2 and TRBJ2-7, with D perhaps TRBD2 (6 bases). This CDR3 has 13 residues. Per germline, CDR1 SNHLY and CDR2 FYNNEI. The ends were cut back, 0 bases at V and 7 bases at J, with 10 bases in the middle. The CDR3 protein is CASSEARAGEQYF. CDR3 sequence (DNA): TGTGCCAGCAGTGAAGCCCGTGCGGGGGAGCAGTACTTC.

This sequence joins TRBV6-1 and TRBJ2-5, with TRBD1 matching 7 bases. V lost 8 bases, J lost 4 bases, and 13 bases stayed unmatched. Germline loops: CDR1 MNHNS, CDR2 SASEGT. This CDR3 is 15 amino acids long. DNA of the CDR3: TGTGCCAGCGCCTCTGGCGACGAGGGGGCAGAGACCCAGTACTTC. This translates into CASASGDEGAETQYF.

This chain connects TRBV4-1 to TRBJ2-7; 11 bases agree with TRBD1. Per germline, CDR1 MGHRA and CDR2 YSYEKL. The V gene end was trimmed by 0 bases and the J gene end by 2 bases; junction bases not matched to a gene: 6. CDR3 length: 17 residues. The CDR3 sequence is CASSQESRTGGTYEQYF. The CDR3 DNA is TGCGCCAGCAGCCAAGAATCCCGGACAGGGGGCACCTACGAGCAGTACTTC.

The V call is TRBV19, the J call TRBJ2-7, with D tentatively TRBD2 (6 bases). The CDR3 has 14 residues. The germline V and J ends were trimmed by 3 bases and 5 bases, with 14 bases remaining between them. Germline V gene lookup returns CDR1 LNHDA and CDR2 SQIVND (reference sequence). CDR3 protein: CASSMGGARDEQYF. The DNA for the CDR3 is TGTGCCAGTAGTATGGGGGGTGCCCGGGACGAGCAGTACTTC.

This clone came up a few times. The rearrangement uses TRBV7-6 and TRBJ2-7; 7 bases match TRBD2. Unmatched junction bases numbered 13, after V lost 5 bases and J lost 0 bases. CDR3 length equals 17 residues. Germline CDR1 is SGHVS and CDR2 is FNYEAQ. The CDR3 spells CASSQNTGGGYSYEQYF. CDR3 DNA sequence: TGTGCCAGCAGCCAAAATACGGGGGGAGGTTACTCCTACGAGCAGTACTTC.

J is TRBJ2-4 and V is TRBV19; 7 bases are a match to TRBD1. The CDR3 has 18 amino acids. V trimming: 3 bases; J trimming: 0 bases; junction bases outside the gene matches: 11. The germline gives CDR1 LNHDA, CDR2 SQIVND (reference sequence). CDR3: CASSIQGGTGLAKNIQYF. CDR3 coding DNA: TGTGCCAGTAGTATTCAAGGGGGCACGGGGCTAGCCAAAAACATTCAGTACTTC.

The chain joins TRBV27 to TRBJ2-1, with D perhaps TRBD2 (6 bases). Trimming stripped 2 bases from V and 3 bases from J, with 8 bases between. This CDR3 contains 14 residues. Germline CDR1 MNHEY, CDR2 SMNVEV (reference sequence). The CDR3 DNA reads as TGTGCCAGCAGTTTAGCGGGGCTCTACAATGAGCAGTTCTTC. Protein: CASSLAGLYNEQFF.

The chain joins TRBV6-6 to TRBJ1-1; D unresolved. The V gene lost 7 bases and the J gene lost 1 base, with 7 bases spanning the gap. The CDR3 length is 12 residues. Germline V lookup: CDR1 MNHNY, CDR2 SVGAGI (reference sequence). CDR3: CASKEGNTEAFF. The CDR3 DNA sequence: TGTGCCAGCAAAGAGGGGAACACTGAAGCTTTCTTT.

This chain joins TRBV5-4 and TRBJ2-7, with 10 bases fitting TRBD2. Trimming removed 4 bases from V and 0 bases from J; junction bases left unmatched: 4. CDR1 SGHNT and CDR2 YYREEE come from the germline V gene (reference sequence). The CDR3 has 15 residues. Here the CDR3 DNA reads TGTGCCAGCAGCGCCGGGACTAGCGCCTCCTACGAGCAGTACTTC. Translating it yields CASSAGTSASYEQYF.

Only one count was recorded for this clone. The chain joins TRBV23-1 to TRBJ2-5; TRBD2 aligns across 14 bases. TRBV23-1 belongs to the ORF category, with a function that is uncertain. The length of the CDR3 is 19 residues. V trimming: 6 bases; J trimming: 0 bases; junction bases outside the gene matches: 12. The CDR3 DNA follows: TGCGCCAGCAGCCGGCTGCCGGGACTAGCGGGAGAGTACCAAGAGACCCAGTACTTC. Translated, it gives CASSRLPGLAGEYQETQYF.

The chain recombines TRBV2 with TRBJ2-3; D is perhaps TRBD2 (5 bases). V lost 4 bases, J lost 6 bases, and 20 bases lay in between. CDR1 and CDR2 from the germline V gene are SNHLY and FYNNEI. The CDR3 length is 16 residues. CDR3 sequence (DNA): TGTGCCAGCAGTGGCCTGCAGCGGTCGAATGGGGATACGCAGTATTTT. This translates into CASSGLQRSNGDTQYF.

V is TRBV10-3 and J is TRBJ1-1; D might be TRBD1 (6 bases). The germline V gene has CDR1 ENHRY and CDR2 SYGVKD. The CDR3 is 14 residues long. V lost 10 bases and J lost 3, with 18 bases in between. CDR3 in amino acids: CATRDTQGDTEAFF. CDR3 in DNA: TGTGCCACCCGGGACACTCAAGGAGACACTGAAGCTTTCTTT.

This clone was found a few times. V is TRBV7-2 and J is TRBJ1-1; maybe TRBD1 (6 bases). Germline-derived CDR1 and CDR2 are SGHTA and FQGNSA. V dropped 4 bases and J dropped 3 bases, with 9 bases sitting between them. CDR3 length: 13 residues. CDR3 in DNA: TGTGCCAGCAGCTCGGACAGTTACACTGAAGCTTTCTTT. As protein: CASSSDSYTEAFF. The full variable domain, completed using reference TRBV7-2 and TRBJ1-1, is GAGVSQSPSNKVTEKGKDVELRCDPISGHTALYWYRQSLGQGLEFLIYFQGNSAPDKSGLPSDRFSAERTGGSVSTLTIQRTQQEDSAVYLCASSSDSYTEAFFGQGTRLTVV.

Written as DNA, the CDR3 is TGTGCCAGCAGCTTGACTAGGTGGGCAGATACGCAGTATTTT. Translation: CASSLTRWADTQYF. The rearrangement links TRBV5-4 to TRBJ2-3; D possibly corresponds to TRBD2 (5 bases). V was trimmed by 1 base and J by 4 bases, leaving 10 bases between them. The CDR3 runs 14 residues. Germline V lookup: CDR1 SGHNT, CDR2 YYREEE (reference sequence).

This clone has only one observation. The chain couples TRBV30 to TRBJ2-7, with D perhaps TRBD2 (6 bases). Germline V gene data show CDR1 as GTSNPN and CDR2 as SVGIG (reference sequence). V lost 0 bases and J 3 bases, leaving 18 bases between the germline ends. The CDR3 extends over 16 amino acids. This CDR3 is CAWSVPGRWRDYEQYF. In nucleotides, the CDR3 is TGTGCCTGGAGTGTTCCAGGGCGGTGGAGGGACTACGAGCAGTACTTC.

This clone was found once. The chain has TRBV5-1 and TRBJ2-7, with D possibly being TRBD1 (6 bases). V lost 3 bases, J lost 4 bases, and 11 bases lay in between. This CDR3 has 13 residues. CDR1 is SGHRS and CDR2 is YFSETQ in the germline V gene. The CDR3: CASSYGTSYEQYF. Written as DNA, the CDR3 is TGCGCCAGCAGCTACGGGACATCGTACGAGCAGTACTTC.

V is TRBV6-6 and J is TRBJ1-1; 7 positions match TRBD1. V trimming: 10 bases; J trimming: 5 bases; junction bases outside the gene matches: 10. The V gene's germline CDR1 is MNHNY and CDR2 SVGAGI (reference sequence). This CDR3 has 13 residues. The CDR3 loop reads CATAGGQGTEAFF. For the CDR3, the DNA is TGTGCCACCGCAGGGGGACAAGGGACTGAAGCTTTCTTT.

J is TRBJ1-3 and V is TRBV19; 8 positions agree with TRBD1. CDR3 length equals 13 residues. V was pared by 8 bases and J by 4 bases, with 4 bases of the junction left unmatched. The germline V gene has CDR1 LNHDA and CDR2 SQIVND (reference sequence). The CDR3 nucleotides are TGTGCCAGTGCGGACAGGGCAGGAAACACCATATATTTT. Protein sequence: CASADRAGNTIYF.

The CDR3 nucleotides read TGTGCCAGTAGGGAAGGACAGGGGAATTCACCCCTCCACTTT. Protein: CASREGQGNSPLHF. This sequence joins TRBV19 and TRBJ1-6; 9 bases align to TRBD1. From germline, CDR1 is LNHDA and CDR2 SQIVND (reference sequence). V lost 6 bases and J lost 7; bases outside the gene matches: 4. The CDR3 has 14 amino acids.

The chain employs TRBV20-1 and TRBJ1-1; tentatively, D is TRBD1 (6 bases). Germline loops: CDR1 DFQATT, CDR2 SNEGSKA (reference sequence). CDR3 size: 11 residues. The CDR3 sequence: CRGEGGSEAFF. The CDR3 nucleotides are TGCAGGGGGGAGGGGGGTTCTGAAGCTTTCTTT.

V usage is TRBV6-1 and J usage is TRBJ1-2; the D gene is possibly TRBD1 (5 bases). Germline V gene data show CDR1 as MNHNS and CDR2 as SASEGT. CDR3 length: 13 amino acids. V dropped 2 bases and J dropped 8 bases, with 12 bases sitting between them. The DNA of the CDR3 is TGTGCCAGCAGTGAAAGTGCGGGGCAGGGCTACACCTTC. It encodes CASSESAGQGYTF.

CDR3 loop: CASNGAEAGRRYEQYF. The CDR3 region has the DNA TGTGCCAGCAATGGAGCGGAGGCAGGTCGTCGCTACGAGCAGTACTTC. The chain combines TRBV6-1 with TRBJ2-7, with D possibly being TRBD2 (5 bases). Germline CDR1 reads MNHNS; CDR2 reads SASEGT. V was pared by 7 bases and J by 3 bases, with 22 bases between. The CDR3 has 16 amino acids.

V usage is TRBV7-9 and J usage is TRBJ1-6; D remains unclear. This CDR3 comprises 16 residues. V was trimmed by 4 bases and J by 3 bases, leaving 13 bases between them. CDR1 and CDR2 from the germline V gene are SEHNR and FQNEAQ (reference sequence). The chain's CDR3 is CASSSPRGGYNSPLHF. The CDR3 nucleotides are TGTGCCAGCAGCTCGCCGAGAGGCGGCTATAATTCACCCCTCCACTTT.

This clone appeared a few times. This chain uses TRBV9 with TRBJ1-1; tentatively, D is TRBD1 (5 bases). The germline CDR1 and CDR2 sequences are SGDLS and YYNGEE. The CDR3 contains 14 residues. V lost 6 bases and J lost 3, with 15 bases in between. This chain's CDR3 is CASNEGLAYTEAFF. The CDR3 region has the DNA TGTGCCAGCAATGAGGGACTGGCTTACACTGAAGCTTTCTTT. The variable domain in full, with the rest retrieved from reference TRBV9 and TRBJ1-1, is DSGVTQTPKHLITATGQRVTLRCSPRSGDLSVYWYQQSLDQGLQFLIQYYNGEERAKGNILERFSAQQFPDLHSELNLSSLELGDSALYFCASNEGLAYTEAFFGQGTRLTVV.

V is TRBV6-6 and J is TRBJ2-7, with 12 bases aligning to TRBD2. The CDR3 is 15 residues long. V was pared by 5 bases and J by 6 bases, with 8 bases of the junction left unmatched. Germline V gene data show CDR1 as MNHNY and CDR2 as SVGAGI (reference sequence). CDR3 nucleotides: TGTGCCAGCAGTCTCACTAGCGGGAGGTCCCTCGAGCAGTACTTC. This encodes CASSLTSGRSLEQYF.

V gene TRBV4-1 combines with J gene TRBJ2-5; TRBD2 agrees at 8 bases. The CDR3 contains 14 residues. V was clipped by 4 bases and J by 1 base; unmatched bases: 2. Germline assignment: CDR1 MGHRA and CDR2 YSYEKL. CDR3 in amino acids: CASSLGGGQETQYF. The CDR3 DNA sequence: TGCGCCAGCAGCCTCGGGGGGGGCCAAGAGACCCAGTACTTC.

The rearrangement uses TRBV25-1 and TRBJ1-4, with D possibly being TRBD1 (6 bases). The germline V and J ends were trimmed by 1 base and 6 bases, with 12 bases remaining between them. CDR3 length equals 15 residues. In germline, CDR1 is MGHDK, CDR2 SYGVNS. The CDR3 region is CASSELGRGDEKLFF. The DNA for the CDR3 is TGTGCCAGCAGTGAATTAGGCAGGGGTGATGAAAAACTGTTTTTT.

This clone was recorded only once. The rearrangement uses TRBV29-1 and TRBJ1-1; maybe TRBD1 (6 bases). Germline CDR1 SQVTM, CDR2 ANQGSEA. The V end lost 1 base, the J end lost 4 bases, and 10 bases lay between the germline ends. The CDR3 contains 13 residues. Written as DNA, the CDR3 is TGCAGCGTTGAAGGGGGAGGGGGCACTGAAGCTTTCTTT. Protein sequence: CSVEGGGGTEAFF. Full variable domain (remainder filled in from reference TRBV29-1 and TRBJ1-1): SAVISQKPSRDICQRGTSLTIQCQVDSQVTMMFWYRQQPGQSLTLIATANQGSEATYESGFVIDKFPISRPNLTFSTLTVSNMSPEDSSIYLCSVEGGGGTEAFFGQGTRLTVV.